The 7 T cell receptor beta chains reported below all come from one sample, sequenced in a study of neurological immune-mediated disorders. In TCRdb, the 5' RACE reads were re-called with MiXCR into one record per CDR3 protein. The sample lists about 120,000 distinct CDR3 sequences; roughly 3.2% were seen once. What was sequenced was PBMCs. These TCRs come from a woman aged 25 to 45 with multiple sclerosis.

This clonotype was seen many times. The genes are TRBV7-2 and TRBJ2-7, with D possibly TRBD1 on 7 matching bases. Trimming removed 3 bases at V and 7 bases at J, with 19 bases between. Germline V gene sequence: CDR1 SGHTA, CDR2 FQGNSA. CDR3 length: 15 amino acids. In DNA, the CDR3 is TGTGCCAGCAGCTTTCAGGGGGGTCTGAATAGTGAGCAGTACTTC. Translating gives CASSFQGGLNSEQYF.

Worth noting for this clonotype: A single base separates this from a much larger clone, so it may be a read error. The chain recombines TRBV20-1 with TRBJ2-1; a weak D match, TRBD2 (6 bases). The CDR3 extends over 17 amino acids. Germline V CDR1 and CDR2: DFQATT, SNEGSKA (reference sequence). CDR3 sequence: CSARDSSRGNLYNAQFF. CDR3 coding DNA: TGCAGTGCTAGAGATTCGTCACGGGGGAACCTATACAATGCGCAGTTCTTC.

This clonotype was detected ten times or more. The chain is built from TRBV6-5 and TRBJ2-3, with D maybe TRBD2 (5 bases). The V end was cut by 5 bases, the J end by 6 bases, with 9 bases between. The CDR3 loop spans 12 amino acids. The germline V gene has CDR1 MNHEY and CDR2 SVGAGI. This CDR3 is CASSKPGDTQYF. The CDR3 DNA reads TGTGCCAGCAGTAAACCGGGGGATACGCAGTATTTT.

At least ten counts were recorded for this clonotype. The gene calls are TRBV20-1 and TRBJ2-3, with 7 bases matching TRBD1. The trim removed 4 bases at V and 2 bases at J, leaving 9 bases unmatched. CDR1 and CDR2 from the germline V gene are DFQATT and SNEGSKA (reference sequence). The CDR3 sequence is 15 residues long. The CDR3 is CSANQPGQNTDTQYF. CDR3 DNA: TGCAGTGCTAACCAACCGGGACAGAACACAGATACGCAGTATTTT.

This clonotype has ten or more counts. The V and J genes are TRBV3-1 and TRBJ2-7, with a possible D match to TRBD2 (6 bases). CDR3 length: 15 residues. Germline lookup yields CDR1 LGHDT and CDR2 YNNKEL (reference sequence). Deletions cut 1 base from V and 2 bases from J, with 12 bases between. The CDR3 nucleotides are TGTGCCAGCAGCCAAGTCGGGGGAAGGGCCTACGAGCAGTACTTC. Its protein is CASSQVGGRAYEQYF.

This clonotype came up many times. The chain employs TRBV7-9 and TRBJ2-1; D is ambiguous. The germline gives CDR1 SEHNR, CDR2 FQNEAQ (reference sequence). With 3 bases removed from V and 4 bases from J, the gap between germline ends came to 1 base. The CDR3 spans 11 residues. The DNA for the CDR3 is TGTGCCAGCAGCTTTTACAATGAGCAGTTCTTC. This encodes CASSFYNEQFF.

This clonotype has a count of ten or more. The V call is TRBV5-1, the J call TRBJ2-3; D ambiguous. Germline V lookup: CDR1 SGHRS, CDR2 YFSETQ. This CDR3 is built from 12 residues. V shed 2 bases and J shed 3 bases, with 4 bases lying between them. DNA of the CDR3: TGCGCCAGCAGCTTCGGAACAGATACGCAGTATTTT. This sequence encodes CASSFGTDTQYF.